The present T cell receptor beta chain was sequenced within a study of blood T cell repertoires in COVID-19. Original methodology: Scientists estimated how many nucleated cells there were by amplifying reference gene primers. Clones were read by immunoSEQ multiplex PCR, and TCRdb kept only the in-frame ones, dropping some. The V and J calls and clone size come from that table; D and trimming were worked out from the DNA. The sample contains fewer than 75,000 clones, about 86% of which appear only once. This receptor was identified in a man in his forties or fifties with active COVID-19. The sample consisted of peripheral blood.

CDR3 sequence (DNA): TGCGCCAGCCGCCTGGACAGCTCTGGGGCCAACGTCCTGACTTTC. Translated: CASRLDSSGANVLTF. The V call is TRBV5-1, the J call TRBJ2-6; D is perhaps TRBD1 (6 bases). The CDR3 totals 15 residues. Germline CDR1 and CDR2: SGHRS and YFSETQ. V lost 7 bases and J 0 bases, leaving 11 bases between the germline ends.